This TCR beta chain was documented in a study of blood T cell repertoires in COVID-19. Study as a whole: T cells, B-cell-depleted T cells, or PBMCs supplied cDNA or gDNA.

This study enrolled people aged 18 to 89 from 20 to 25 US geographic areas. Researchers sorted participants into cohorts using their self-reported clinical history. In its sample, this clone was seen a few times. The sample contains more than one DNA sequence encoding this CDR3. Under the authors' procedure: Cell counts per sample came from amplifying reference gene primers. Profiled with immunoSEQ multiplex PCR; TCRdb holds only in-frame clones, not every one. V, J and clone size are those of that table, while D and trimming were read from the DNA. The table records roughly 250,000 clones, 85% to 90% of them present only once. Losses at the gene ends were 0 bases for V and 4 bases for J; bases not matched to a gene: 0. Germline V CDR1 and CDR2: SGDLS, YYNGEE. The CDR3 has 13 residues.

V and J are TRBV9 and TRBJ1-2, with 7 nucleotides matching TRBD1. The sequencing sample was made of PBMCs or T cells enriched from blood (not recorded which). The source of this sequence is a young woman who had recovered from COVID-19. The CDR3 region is CASSVDRGYGYTF. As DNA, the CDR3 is TGTGCCAGCAGCGTAGACAGGGGCTATGGCTACACCTTC.